The 19 T cell receptor beta chains listed next were all sequenced from one sample in a study of T cells in Graves' hyperthyroidism and ophthalmopathy (dated by TCRdb to about 2019). Library generation was performed with multiplex PCR. The sequencing machine was an Illumina HiSeq 2000. The TCR beta CDR3 regions were amplified from the RNA transcripts. For the first round of RT-PCR on the TCR CDR3, the HTBI primer set was used together with the Qiagen OneStep RT-PCR kit. TCRdb's own reprocessing of the public reads used fastp at Q25 and MiXCR and kept productive beta chains. When rows share a CDR3 protein, they turn into one entry using the most common DNA and genes. Recorded for this sample are approximately 690,000 distinct CDR3 sequences; under 25% of them occurred a single time. Together, the top ten hold around a third of the sample. Sample: blood. The receptors stem from a man aged 25-40 years with Graves' ophthalmopathy.

The chain couples TRBV29-1 to TRBJ1-2; a weak D match, TRBD1 (6 bases). V lost 2 bases and J lost 4, with 17 bases in between. Germline V CDR1 and CDR2: SQVTM, ANQGSEA. The CDR3 has 15 residues. The DNA for the CDR3 is TGCAGCGTTGAAATCCTAGGGGGATGGGGCTATGGCTACACCTTC. As protein: CSVEILGGWGYGYTF.

This sequence joins TRBV6-6 and TRBJ2-1; 10 positions match TRBD2. CDR1 and CDR2 (germline): MNHNY, SVGAGI (reference sequence). Trimming cost V 0 bases and J 0 bases; bases outside gene matches: 5. The CDR3 length is 18 residues. The chain's CDR3 is CASSYSASGSASYNEQFF. As DNA, the CDR3 is TGTGCCAGCAGTTACTCTGCTAGCGGGAGTGCCTCCTACAATGAGCAGTTCTTC.

The sample holds many counts of this clonotype. The chain uses TRBV6-1 and TRBJ1-1; the D is unclear. The germline gives CDR1 MNHNS, CDR2 SASEGT. The CDR3 length is 14 residues. Trimming removed 2 bases from V and 0 bases from J, with 7 bases in between. The DNA of the CDR3 is TGTGCCAGCAGTGAATCAATTTTGAACACTGAAGCTTTCTTT. Amino acid sequence: CASSESILNTEAFF.

This clonotype has a handful of counts. This chain connects TRBV7-8 to TRBJ1-3; D gene uncertain. With 4 bases removed from V and 0 bases from J, the gap between germline ends came to 13 bases. The CDR3 runs 16 residues. The V gene's germline CDR1 is SGHVS and CDR2 FQNEAQ. This CDR3 is CASSSSRGRSGNTIYF. The CDR3 nucleotides read TGTGCCAGCAGCTCCTCCCGCGGGCGCTCTGGAAACACCATATATTTT.

This clonotype was seen ten or more times. The rearrangement links TRBV6-6 to TRBJ2-7; no clear D. CDR3 size: 11 residues. The germline gives CDR1 MNHNY, CDR2 SVGAGI (reference sequence). The V and J ends lost 2 bases and 7 bases respectively, with 6 bases between them. The CDR3 region has the DNA TGTGCCAGCAGTTACGTCGGAGAGCAGTACTTC. This codes for CASSYVGEQYF.

The J gene is TRBJ2-1, the V gene TRBV6-2 or TRBV6-3; 11 nucleotides line up with TRBD1. The V gene end was trimmed by 5 bases and the J gene end by 10 bases; junction bases not matched to a gene: 10. Looked up from germline, CDR1 is MNHEY and CDR2 is SVGEGT. The CDR3 extends over 15 amino acids. DNA of the CDR3: TGTGCCAGCAGTGCGCCCGGGACAGGGGGAAAGGAGCAGTTCTTC. Protein product: CASSAPGTGGKEQFF.

V usage is TRBV28 and J usage is TRBJ2-7; TRBD1 matches 11 bases. V trimming: 5 bases; J trimming: 3 bases; junction bases outside the gene matches: 6. Germline CDR1 and CDR2: MDHEN and SYDVKM. CDR3 length: 15 residues. CDR3 DNA sequence: TGTGCCAGCAGTGCCGGGACAGGGGGAGGCTACGAGCAGTACTTC. Amino acids: CASSAGTGGGYEQYF.

This clonotype was seen only a few times. The chain links TRBV24-1 to TRBJ2-3; D remains ambiguous. Trimming cost V 4 bases and J 6 bases, with 10 bases left between them. The CDR3 sequence is 13 residues long. Germline V lookup: CDR1 KGHDR, CDR2 SFDVKD. The CDR3 protein is CATSDVQRDTQYF. Here the CDR3 DNA reads TGTGCCACCAGTGACGTTCAGAGGGATACGCAGTATTTT.

The J gene is TRBJ2-1, the V gene TRBV6-2 or TRBV6-3, with 8 bases that match TRBD2. Germline trimming cut 0 bases from V and 4 bases from J; bases unmatched to any gene: 29. The CDR3 contains 24 residues. Germline CDR1 is MNHEY and CDR2 is SVGEGT. The CDR3 DNA sequence: TGTGCCAGCAGTTACTCGACCTCGCCCCGACAGGCGAGCGGGAGAGGCATGAGGTACAATGAGCAGTTCTTC. This sequence encodes CASSYSTSPRQASGRGMRYNEQFF.

This clonotype was detected only a few times. V is TRBV29-1 and J is TRBJ2-2, with TRBD2 identical over 13 bases. The CDR3 sequence is 14 residues long. Germline loops: CDR1 SQVTM, CDR2 ANQGSEA. The CDR3 coding sequence is TGCAGTACTAGCGGGAGGGCGAACACCGGGGAGCTGTTTTTT. Its protein product is CSTSGRANTGELFF.

This clonotype was picked up a small number of times. J is TRBJ2-7 and V is TRBV19; D possibly uses TRBD1 or TRBD2 (5 bases each). The V gene lost 1 base and the J gene lost 1 base, with 14 bases spanning the gap. The CDR3 is 16 residues long. The germline gives CDR1 LNHDA, CDR2 SQIVND (reference sequence). The CDR3 nucleotides are TGTGCCAGTAGTATAGGGGGGAGCCTAACATCCTACGAGCAGTACTTC. Its translation is CASSIGGSLTSYEQYF.

This clonotype has only a few counts. The chain combines TRBV20-1 with TRBJ2-7; 9 bases are a match to TRBD1. Germline V gene sequence: CDR1 DFQATT, CDR2 SNEGSKA (reference sequence). Trimming cost V 6 bases and J 6 bases; bases outside gene matches: 6. The CDR3 loop spans 12 amino acids. Here the CDR3 reads CSAPRQGGEQYF. CDR3 DNA: TGCAGTGCCCCTCGACAGGGGGGCGAGCAGTACTTC.

This clonotype was counted only a few times. The V call is TRBV7-8, the J call TRBJ2-7; TRBD1 agrees at 10 bases. With 5 bases clipped from V and 5 bases from J, the junction kept 6 bases outside the gene matches. The CDR3 is 14 amino acids. Per the germline V gene, CDR1 is SGHVS and CDR2 is FQNEAQ. The CDR3 DNA reads TGTGCCAGCAGCCGAGGGACAGGGGTCGACGAGCAGTACTTC. Translation: CASSRGTGVDEQYF.

This clonotype was counted a few times. The rearrangement uses TRBV27 and TRBJ2-7; TRBD1 matches 8 bases. The CDR3 has 14 residues. Germline assignment: CDR1 MNHEY and CDR2 SMNVEV (reference sequence). V lost 7 bases and J lost 4; bases outside the gene matches: 9. The CDR3 sequence: CASNPDRAGYEQYF. The DNA of the CDR3 is TGTGCCAGCAATCCGGACAGGGCGGGATACGAGCAGTACTTC.

The chain has TRBV14 and TRBJ2-3; tentatively, D is TRBD1 (5 bases). Deletions cut 3 bases from V and 0 bases from J, with 10 bases between. The germline CDR1 and CDR2 sequences are SGHDN and FVKESK. The CDR3 extends over 15 amino acids. CDR3 coding DNA: TGTGCCAGCAGCCAGCGACAGTATAGCACAGATACGCAGTATTTT. Its translation is CASSQRQYSTDTQYF.

V gene TRBV7-9 combines with J gene TRBJ1-1; D unresolved. This CDR3 is built from 14 residues. V was pared by 11 bases and J by 2 bases, with 18 bases between. CDR1 is SEHNR and CDR2 is FQNEAQ in the germline V gene (reference sequence). CDR3 sequence reads: CAGNRFPVNTEAFF. Here the CDR3 DNA reads TGTGCCGGGAACCGCTTCCCAGTAAACACTGAAGCTTTCTTT. The complete variable domain, with remaining parts taken from reference TRBV7-9 and TRBJ1-1, reads DTGVSQNPRHKITKRGQNVTFRCDPISEHNRLYWYRQTLGQGPEFLTYFQNEAQLEKSRLLSDRFSAERPKGSFSTLEIQRTEQGDSAMYLCAGNRFPVNTEAFFGQGTRLTVV.

The V call is TRBV24-1, the J call TRBJ1-3; unclear D gene. Germline V lookup: CDR1 KGHDR, CDR2 SFDVKD. V dropped 5 bases and J dropped 2 bases, with 6 bases sitting between them. This CDR3 region has 13 residues. CDR3 DNA: TGTGCCACCAGTGGGGCGGCTGGAAACACCATATATTTT. It codes for CATSGAAGNTIYF.

The rearrangement links TRBV20-1 to TRBJ1-5; 7 nucleotides agree with TRBD1. Germline V lookup: CDR1 DFQATT, CDR2 SNEGSKA (reference sequence). The V segment lost 7 bases and the J segment 5 bases; nucleotides outside the gene matches: 14. This CDR3 spans 15 amino acids. Here the CDR3 reads CSVQNDREDHQPQHF. In nucleotides, the CDR3 is TGCAGTGTTCAAAATGACAGGGAGGATCATCAGCCCCAGCATTTT.

The V call is TRBV5-1, the J call TRBJ2-7, with 7 bases identical to TRBD1. Germline V gene lookup returns CDR1 SGHRS and CDR2 YFSETQ. This CDR3 region has 14 residues. Unmatched junction bases numbered 10, after V lost 6 bases and J lost 4 bases. The CDR3 reads CASTQTGTEYEQYF. DNA of the CDR3: TGCGCCAGCACCCAGACAGGGACGGAATACGAGCAGTACTTC.